These T cell receptor beta chains were read from a single sample in a study of blood T cells in healthy people across ages. TCRdb re-called the 5' RACE reads through MiXCR, storing one row per CDR3 protein. The table lists about 1 million distinct CDR3 sequences, less than 50% of them singletons. Material for sequencing was blood. These receptors were obtained from a woman aged 60-70 years in good health. Both conserved end residues are part of each CDR3. The order of the fields is J gene, V gene, D gene, clone size, CDR3 DNA, CDR3 protein. A D gene is named only where the DNA matches it firmly. A row's size may be missing; if present it is once, few, many or a size class.

j_call: TRBJ2-7
v_call: TRBV5-1
d_call: .
clone_size: .
cdr3_nt: TGCGCCAGCAGCTTGGGGGACACATTGTACGAGCAGTACTTC
cdr3_aa: CASSLGDTLYEQYF

j_call: TRBJ2-1
v_call: TRBV10-2
d_call: .
clone_size: few
cdr3_nt: TGCGCCGGCAGGTCGCGGGAAAAAAATGAGCAGTTCTTC
cdr3_aa: CAGRSREKNEQFF

j_call: TRBJ2-3
v_call: TRBV5-6
d_call: .
clone_size: .
cdr3_nt: TGTGCCAGCAGCTTTAGACCCCAAGCCTATACGCAGTATTTT
cdr3_aa: CASSFRPQAYTQYF

j_call: TRBJ2-7
v_call: TRBV5-1
d_call: .
clone_size: .
cdr3_nt: TGCGCCAGCAGCTTTCACTACGACAGGTCGAACTACGAGCAGTACTTC
cdr3_aa: CASSFHYDRSNYEQYF

j_call: TRBJ2-5
v_call: TRBV6-1
d_call: .
clone_size: .
cdr3_nt: TGTGCCAGCAACATTTGGAGGGGGACCGCGGGGGAGACCCAGTACTTC
cdr3_aa: CASNIWRGTAGETQYF

j_call: TRBJ2-7
v_call: TRBV11-2
d_call: TRBD1
clone_size: few
cdr3_nt: TGTGCCAGCAGCTTAGATGGCGAAGGACAGGGCGGCGAGCAGTACTTC
cdr3_aa: CASSLDGEGQGGEQYF

j_call: TRBJ2-1
v_call: TRBV6-5
d_call: TRBD2
clone_size: .
cdr3_nt: TGTGCCAGCAGTCTAGCGGGAGGGGTGCATGAGCAGTTCTTC
cdr3_aa: CASSLAGGVHEQFF

j_call: TRBJ2-7
v_call: TRBV5-1
d_call: .
clone_size: .
cdr3_nt: TGCGCCAGCAGCCGGACAAGCCTGGGGGAGCAGTACTTC
cdr3_aa: CASSRTSLGEQYF

j_call: TRBJ2-5
v_call: TRBV6-2/TRBV6-3
d_call: .
clone_size: .
cdr3_nt: TGTGCCAGCAGGCACACAGTGGAGACCCAGTACTTC
cdr3_aa: CASRHTVETQYF

j_call: TRBJ2-5
v_call: TRBV6-6
d_call: .
clone_size: .
cdr3_nt: TGTGCCAGCAGTTGCCACAGGGCCTCACAGGAGACCCAGTACTTC
cdr3_aa: CASSCHRASQETQYF

j_call: TRBJ2-7
v_call: TRBV5-1
d_call: TRBD2
clone_size: .
cdr3_nt: TGCGCCAGCAGCTTACAAAGCGGGGCCTCCTACGAGCAGTACTTC
cdr3_aa: CASSLQSGASYEQYF

j_call: TRBJ1-2
v_call: TRBV7-9
d_call: .
clone_size: .
cdr3_nt: TGTGCCACCTCGAGCCGCCAAGGGGGGGTGGATGGCTACACCTTC
cdr3_aa: CATSSRQGGVDGYTF

j_call: TRBJ2-5
v_call: TRBV15
d_call: .
clone_size: .
cdr3_nt: TGTGCCACCAGCAGTCGCCAACAAGAGACCCAGTACTTC
cdr3_aa: CATSSRQQETQYF

j_call: TRBJ2-3
v_call: TRBV20-1
d_call: .
clone_size: .
cdr3_nt: TGCAGTGCTAGAGAGGGGTCAGGAAAGACAGATACGCAGTATTTT
cdr3_aa: CSAREGSGKTDTQYF

j_call: TRBJ1-1
v_call: TRBV20-1
d_call: .
clone_size: few
cdr3_nt: TGCAGTGCTAGAGATGGGAGCACCACTGAAGCTTTCTTT
cdr3_aa: CSARDGSTTEAFF